Detailed here is one TCR beta chain. This clonotype has only a few counts. Its antigen is still unknown. Base qualities are not provided; no much larger clone lies one nucleotide away. In the germline V gene, CDR1 corresponds to WSHSY and CDR2 to SAAADI. Reading from cysteine to phenylalanine, the CDR3 counts 13 amino acids. Of all the DNA, just the CDR3 is kept, 39 bases in frame from base 1. Trimming costs V 10 bases and J 2 bases, and their ends lie 13 bases apart. The sample is drawn from a study of identical twins listed by TCRdb under 2016. Notes on the research overall: To test whether fetal clonotypes persist, this study deep-sequenced TCR alpha and beta repertoires from monozygotic twins, from unrelated adults of various ages, and from cord blood. Replicate twin experiments were performed at different times using different library preparation protocols to rule out contamination. General conclusions and limits of the study: Fewer insertions were carried by abundant cord blood beta clonotypes, a similar but weaker trend appeared in young adult naive repertoires, and no such trend appeared in memory repertoires. The excess sharing between twins in beta out-of-frame sequences was weaker because fewer shared sequences reduced the signal-to-noise ratio. Zero-insertion analyses could be partly confounded by invariant T cells such as MAIT and iNKT, though diverse VJ usage argued against such confounding for most clonotypes. Compared with coincidental sharing between unrelated individuals, an excess of low generation-probability sequences was observed among out-of-frame TCR alpha sequences shared between twins. In monozygotic twins, out-of-frame TCR alpha sharing was systematically underestimated by recombination models, although the models agreed with sharing between unrelated individuals. Conclusions relied on cross-sectional statistical analysis, since the same donors could not be followed over many years.

Every donor in the study was a healthy Caucasian. The twin cohort comprised three pairs of female monozygotic twins, all aged about 18 to 29 years. The RNA used for TCR libraries was isolated from peripheral blood mononuclear cells. The library was built by means of 5' RACE. The sample was run on an Illumina HiSeq 2000. A universal primer binding site was introduced by template switching, and a unique molecular identifier was present in the final cDNA, enabling accurate counting of TCR cDNA molecules. Specific primers in the conserved constant-segment region were used to synthesize first-strand cDNA for TCR alpha and beta chains. Each cDNA library was double barcoded, with a SMART-Mk sample barcode plus Illumina barcodes, to control for contamination. TruSeq adapter sequences and Illumina sample barcodes were added in two successive PCR steps. The TCR alpha and beta cDNA libraries were sequenced on the Illumina HiSeq platform using custom primers. As for how the authors treated the data: Raw reads were processed with MiGEC to extract unique molecular identifiers, and MiXCR was used to determine CDR3 positions. Recombination models were inferred per individual with the repgenHMM and IGoR tools using an EM algorithm. Shared clonotype analysis was performed with the tcR package in R, normalizing sharing by the product of cloneset sizes. To study raw recombination free of thymic and clonal selection effects, out-of-frame nonproductive sequences were analyzed. Through fastp at Q25 and MiXCR, TCRdb rebuilt clones from the public reads, retaining in-frame beta chains. All rows with the same CDR3 protein become a single entry with the most common DNA and genes. None of the V and J calls come from the authors' own analysis; TCRdb made them. The sample contains about 890,000 distinct CDR3 sequences, over 9% of them found a single time. Roughly 1.5% of the sample rests with the top ten.

The data also belong to a second study, concerning yellow fever vaccine responses in identical twins. The second study's paper adds: The authors reported that the T cell response to vaccination in identical twins appeared partly convergent and partly personalized. In identical twins, the study followed T cell clones that responded to the vaccine with precision.

The rearranged chain carries TRBV10-2 and TRBJ2-3; a tentative D match to TRBD2 spans 5 bases. This TCR came from a woman aged 18-29 years in good health. Sequencing input: PBMCs. Here is the DNA: TGCGCCATCGGCGGGTCCCCCACAGATACGCAGTATTTT. Translated, it gives CAIGGSPTDTQYF.